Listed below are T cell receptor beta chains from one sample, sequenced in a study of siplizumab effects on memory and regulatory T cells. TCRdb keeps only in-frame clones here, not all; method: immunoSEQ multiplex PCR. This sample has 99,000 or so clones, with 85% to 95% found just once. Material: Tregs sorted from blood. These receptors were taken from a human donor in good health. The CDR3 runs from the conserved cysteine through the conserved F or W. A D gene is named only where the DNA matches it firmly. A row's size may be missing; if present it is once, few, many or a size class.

DNA: TGTGCCAGCAGCCTAGCGACTAGAGGTACGCAGTATTTT
CDR3: CASSLATRGTQYF
length: 13
J: TRBJ2-3
D: .
size: .
V: TRBV9

DNA: TGTGCCAGCAGCCCAACCGGGACCCAAGGGTATGAGCAGTTCTTC
CDR3: CASSPTGTQGYEQFF
length: 15
J: TRBJ2-1
D: .
size: .
V: TRBV9

DNA: TGCGCCAGCGGGGCAAGATATGACACTGAAGCTTTCTTT
CDR3: CASGARYDTEAFF
length: 13
J: TRBJ1-1
D: .
size: .
V: TRBV4-1

DNA: TGTGCCAGCAGCTCGGACCCCAGGCCCTACGAGCAGTACTTC
CDR3: CASSSDPRPYEQYF
length: 14
J: TRBJ2-7
D: .
size: .
V: TRBV9

DNA: TGCGCCAGCAGCTTCAGTGGCAGCTCCCTAGAGCAGTACTTC
CDR3: CASSFSGSSLEQYF
length: 14
J: TRBJ2-7
D: .
size: .
V: TRBV5-1

DNA: TGTGCCAGCAGCTTGGGAGGGGGCTCAACCTACGAGCAGTACTTC
CDR3: CASSLGGGSTYEQYF
length: 15
J: TRBJ2-7
D: TRBD1
size: .
V: TRBV5-4

DNA: TGTGCCAGCAGTCCGGTTTTTAATTCACCCCTCCACTTT
CDR3: CASSPVFNSPLHF
length: 13
J: TRBJ1-6
D: .
size: .
V: TRBV6-1

DNA: TGTGCCAGCAGTTACGATAACAAGGCTGATACGCAGTATTTT
CDR3: CASSYDNKADTQYF
length: 14
J: TRBJ2-3
D: .
size: .
V: TRBV6-5

DNA: TGTGCCAGCAGCCAACCTGCTCCCGGGACAGGGGGCGATGAGCAGTTCTTC
CDR3: CASSQPAPGTGGDEQFF
length: 17
J: TRBJ2-1
D: TRBD1
size: .
V: TRBV4-2

DNA: TGTGCCAGCAGCTTAACCCCATGGAGGGCTAGCGGGACTTGGGAGGAGCAGTACTTC
CDR3: CASSLTPWRASGTWEEQYF
length: 19
J: TRBJ2-7
D: TRBD2
size: .
V: TRBV7-9

DNA: TGCGCCAGCAGCTACGGGACCACCTACGAGCAGTACTTC
CDR3: CASSYGTTYEQYF
length: 13
J: TRBJ2-7
D: .
size: .
V: TRBV5-1

DNA: TGCGCCAGCAGCCCCGGGGGAGGAGAAGGGCATGGCTACACCTTC
CDR3: CASSPGGGEGHGYTF
length: 15
J: TRBJ1-2
D: .
size: .
V: TRBV4-1

DNA: TGTGCCACCGTAGGATGGCGGGAGGTCGGAGCAGATACGCAGTATTTT
CDR3: CATVGWREVGADTQYF
length: 16
J: TRBJ2-3
D: TRBD2
size: .
V: TRBV2

DNA: TGTGCCAGCAGCTTAGGACAGGGCACTGAAGCTTTCTTT
CDR3: CASSLGQGTEAFF
length: 13
J: TRBJ1-1
D: TRBD1
size: .
V: TRBV7-9

DNA: TGTGCCAGCAGCTTAGAGGTGTTGGGGTATGGCTACACCTTC
CDR3: CASSLEVLGYGYTF
length: 14
J: TRBJ1-2
D: .
size: .
V: TRBV7-2

DNA: TGCGCCAGCAGCCAAACTAGGGTTGTTAGGACAGATACGCAGTATTTT
CDR3: CASSQTRVVRTDTQYF
length: 16
J: TRBJ2-3
D: .
size: .
V: TRBV4-3

DNA: TGTGCCAGCAGCAGACTAGCGCGGGATACGCAGTATTTT
CDR3: CASSRLARDTQYF
length: 13
J: TRBJ2-3
D: TRBD2
size: .
V: TRBV28

DNA: TGTGCCAGCAGCTCGGGACTAGCGGGAGTTCCATCCGAGCAGTACTTC
CDR3: CASSSGLAGVPSEQYF
length: 16
J: TRBJ2-7
D: TRBD2
size: .
V: TRBV11-3

DNA: TGTGCCAGCAGTTCACTAAGACAGGGCGGTGGCACTGAAGCTTTCTTT
CDR3: CASSSLRQGGGTEAFF
length: 16
J: TRBJ1-1
D: TRBD1
size: .
V: TRBV7-8

DNA: TGTGCCAGCGGGTTAGGGCCTTTCAACTATGGCTACACCTTC
CDR3: CASGLGPFNYGYTF
length: 14
J: TRBJ1-2
D: .
size: .
V: TRBV6-1

DNA: TGTGCCAGCAGCGGGGAAGGGCGGCAGGAATACAATGAGCAGTTCTTC
CDR3: CASSGEGRQEYNEQFF
length: 16
J: TRBJ2-1
D: .
size: many
V: TRBV11-3

DNA: TGTGCCAGCTCCAATTGGAATAGCAATCAGCCCCAGCATTTT
CDR3: CASSNWNSNQPQHF
length: 14
J: TRBJ1-5
D: .
size: few
V: TRBV18

DNA: TGTGCCAGCAGCTTAACAGAAGACAATGAGCAGTTCTTC
CDR3: CASSLTEDNEQFF
length: 13
J: TRBJ2-1
D: .
size: .
V: TRBV7-8

DNA: TGTGCCATCAGTGGGGCAGGACGGACAAAACAGTTCTTC
CDR3: CAISGAGRTKQFF
length: 13
J: TRBJ2-1
D: .
size: .
V: TRBV10-3

DNA: TGTGCCAGCAGGAAAACAGGGGAAGAGACCCAGTACTTC
CDR3: CASRKTGEETQYF
length: 13
J: TRBJ2-5
D: TRBD1
size: .
V: TRBV7-9

DNA: TGTGCCAGTACCTTGAACACTGAAGCTTTCTTT
CDR3: CASTLNTEAFF
length: 11
J: TRBJ1-1
D: .
size: .
V: TRBV19

DNA: TGTGCCAGCAGCTTAGCGGCAGGGGGCACCGATACGCAGTATTTT
CDR3: CASSLAAGGTDTQYF
length: 15
J: TRBJ2-3
D: TRBD1
size: .
V: TRBV7-3

DNA: TGTGCCTGGGACCCTCAGTGGAGTGGCACTGAAGCTTTCTTT
CDR3: CAWDPQWSGTEAFF
length: 14
J: TRBJ1-1
D: .
size: .
V: TRBV30